The 29 T cell receptor beta chains below were found in one sample sequenced in a study of T cells in Graves' hyperthyroidism and ophthalmopathy. RNA transcripts yielded amplified TCR beta CDR3 regions. In the first-round RT-PCR of the TCR CDR3, the HTBI primer set was used. TCRdb re-called the multiplex PCR reads with MiXCR, one entry per CDR3 protein. Of about 740,000 distinct CDR3 sequences in the sample, 12% to 15% were seen once. The sample consisted of blood. These receptors all come from a woman aged 18 to 35 with Graves' hyperthyroidism.

The chain combines TRBV9 with TRBJ2-1; maybe TRBD1 (6 bases). V lost 3 bases and J 0 bases, leaving 10 bases between the germline ends. The germline gives CDR1 SGDLS, CDR2 YYNGEE. This CDR3 has 15 residues. The CDR3 is CASSGRGGSYNEQFF. The CDR3 DNA reads as TGTGCCAGCAGCGGGAGAGGGGGCTCCTACAATGAGCAGTTCTTC.

J is TRBJ2-1 and V is TRBV7-9, with 8 bases identical to TRBD2. Germline lookup yields CDR1 SEHNR and CDR2 FQNEAQ (reference sequence). J was trimmed by 9 bases and V by 2 bases; bases with no gene match: 12. The CDR3 is 16 amino acids. This CDR3 reads CASSLSGTRTFGEQFF. The CDR3 DNA follows: TGTGCCAGCAGCTTATCCGGGACTAGGACCTTCGGTGAGCAGTTCTTC.

This clonotype was seen only a few times. CDR3 coding DNA: TGCAGCGTTGAAAATCCGGTCAAACAGGGGACTGAAGCTTTCTTT. Its protein is CSVENPVKQGTEAFF. V is TRBV29-1 and J is TRBJ1-1, with 7 bases lining up with TRBD1. The CDR3 has 15 amino acids. Germline V gene lookup returns CDR1 SQVTM and CDR2 ANQGSEA. V lost 2 bases and J lost 5; bases outside the gene matches: 11.

This clonotype came up many times. V is TRBV6-2 or TRBV6-3 and J is TRBJ2-1; D not resolved. V was trimmed by 6 bases and J by 0 bases, leaving 12 bases between them. Germline-derived CDR1 and CDR2 are MNHEY and SVGEGT. The CDR3 is 15 residues long. CDR3 DNA: TGTGCCAGCAGCCCCGGACGGAACTCCTACAATGAGCAGTTCTTC. It translates to CASSPGRNSYNEQFF.

The table lists this clonotype with a few counts. The chain recombines TRBV7-2 with TRBJ2-7; perhaps D is TRBD1 or TRBD2 (5 bases each). Germline CDR1 and CDR2: SGHTA and FQGNSA. V dropped 4 bases and J dropped 3 bases, with 16 bases sitting between them. This CDR3 comprises 15 residues. CDR3 DNA: TGTGCCAGCAGCTCGAACCCGGGACCAGACTACGAGCAGTACTTC. Protein sequence: CASSSNPGPDYEQYF. The whole variable domain, remainder taken from reference TRBV7-2 and TRBJ2-7, is GAGVSQSPSNKVTEKGKDVELRCDPISGHTALYWYRQSLGQGLEFLIYFQGNSAPDKSGLPSDRFSAERTGGSVSTLTIQRTQQEDSAVYLCASSSNPGPDYEQYFGPGTRLTVT.

The V call is TRBV28, the J call TRBJ2-7; 12 nucleotides match TRBD1. Unmatched junction bases numbered 19, after V lost 6 bases and J lost 7 bases. The CDR3 has 18 amino acids. Germline assignment: CDR1 MDHEN and CDR2 SYDVKM. The CDR3 sequence is CASRPGTGGPRETGEQYF. The CDR3 DNA reads as TGTGCCAGCAGACCCGGGACAGGGGGCCCTCGAGAGACGGGTGAGCAGTACTTC.

This clonotype was seen more than once but under ten times. The chain joins TRBV4-2 to TRBJ2-5, with 9 positions matching TRBD2. V dropped 4 bases and J dropped 9; count of bases not matched to a gene: 9. The germline V gene has CDR1 LGHNA and CDR2 YNFKEQ. CDR3 length: 14 amino acids. The CDR3 sequence is CASSPQTSGSSQYF. CDR3 in DNA: TGTGCCAGCAGCCCCCAGACTAGCGGAAGTTCCCAGTACTTC.

The genes are TRBV7-6 and TRBJ2-7, with 9 nucleotides matching TRBD1. Germline values: CDR1 SGHVS, CDR2 FNYEAQ. V gave up 5 bases and J gave up 3 bases; unmatched junction bases: 8. The length of the CDR3 is 15 residues. This CDR3 reads CASSPGQGIVYEQYF. The CDR3 region has the DNA TGTGCCAGCAGCCCGGGACAGGGTATAGTCTACGAGCAGTACTTC.

The chain combines TRBV20-1 with TRBJ2-1, with TRBD2 matching 15 bases. J lost 6 bases, V lost 4 bases, and 19 bases had no gene match. Germline loops: CDR1 DFQATT, CDR2 SNEGSKA (reference sequence). This CDR3 region has 20 residues. CDR3 nucleotide sequence: TGCAGTGCTAACGGTTACCCGGGACTAGCGGGAGGCCCCTCGCCCAATGAGCAGTTCTTC. Translating it yields CSANGYPGLAGGPSPNEQFF.

The J gene is TRBJ2-3, the V gene TRBV4-3; the D gene is possibly TRBD2 (5 bases). Germline CDR1 reads LGHNA; CDR2 reads YSLEER. This CDR3 has 15 amino acids. V lost 4 bases and J lost 2, with 13 bases in between. In nucleotides, the CDR3 is TGCGCCAGCAGCCTCAGAGCGGAGCCCACAGATACGCAGTATTTT. Translating it yields CASSLRAEPTDTQYF.

This rearrangement joins TRBV6-5 to TRBJ2-4, with 7 bases fitting TRBD1. J lost 7 bases, V lost 2 bases, and 5 bases had no gene match. Germline V gives CDR1 MNHEY, CDR2 SVGAGI. The CDR3 is 14 amino acids. CDR3 DNA sequence: TGTGCCAGCAGTTACGGGACAGAGAGTAACATTCAGTACTTC. Translating gives CASSYGTESNIQYF.

This clonotype was seen ten or more times. V usage is TRBV6-2 or TRBV6-3 and J usage is TRBJ2-1; D tentatively fits TRBD1 or TRBD2 (5 bases each). The CDR3 covers 18 residues. Germline V gene data show CDR1 as MNHEY and CDR2 as SVGEGT. The germline V and J ends were trimmed by 2 bases and 6 bases, with 23 bases remaining between them. CDR3 sequence reads: CASSYRPGAEDFSNEQFF. The CDR3 region has the DNA TGTGCCAGCAGTTACCGTCCCGGGGCAGAAGACTTTTCCAATGAGCAGTTCTTC.

This clonotype was seen many times. V usage is TRBV20-1 and J usage is TRBJ2-7; D gene unclear. Germline CDR1 and CDR2: DFQATT and SNEGSKA (reference sequence). CDR3 size: 15 residues. The V and J ends lost 2 bases and 4 bases respectively, with 18 bases between them. CDR3 in DNA: TGCAGTGCTAGAATTTCTGGCAGTCCCGTTTACGAGCAGTACTTC. This gives the protein CSARISGSPVYEQYF.

The chain joins TRBV6-2 or TRBV6-3 to TRBJ2-3; 9 nucleotides line up with TRBD1. Germline CDR1 reads MNHEY; CDR2 reads SVGEGT. Germline trimming cut 6 bases from V and 5 bases from J; bases unmatched to any gene: 12. This CDR3 is built from 16 residues. The CDR3 loop is CASSRRAGQGGDTQYF. The CDR3 DNA reads TGTGCCAGCAGCCGGCGGGCGGGACAGGGAGGAGATACGCAGTATTTT.

This clonotype was seen ten or more times. The V and J genes are TRBV2 and TRBJ2-5; 8 bases align to TRBD2. Per the germline V gene, CDR1 is SNHLY and CDR2 is FYNNEI. V shed 1 base, J shed 5 bases, and the junction held 9 bases outside the gene matches. The CDR3 has 16 residues. CDR3 region: CASSEGAGAGAETQYF. CDR3 nucleotides: TGTGCCAGCAGTGAAGGAGCGGGGGCGGGCGCGGAGACCCAGTACTTC.

The J gene is TRBJ1-1, the V gene TRBV4-2, with 7 bases lining up with TRBD1. CDR3 length: 14 amino acids. With 5 bases clipped from V and 6 bases from J, the junction kept 9 bases outside the gene matches. CDR1 is LGHNA, CDR2 YNFKEQ, per germline. The CDR3 DNA follows: TGTGCCAGCAGCAAAACCGGACAGGTCGCTGAAGCTTTCTTT. This translates into CASSKTGQVAEAFF.

This clonotype was detected ten times or more. The J gene is TRBJ2-3, the V gene TRBV20-1; possible D gene TRBD2, 6 bases. V was shortened by 1 base and J by 5 bases, with 19 bases between the two germline ends. This CDR3 contains 16 residues. Per germline, CDR1 DFQATT and CDR2 SNEGSKA (reference sequence). In DNA form, the CDR3 reads TGCAGTGCTAGAGGGGTCGGCGAGGGAGGCGTAGATACGCAGTATTTT. This codes for CSARGVGEGGVDTQYF.

The rearrangement joins TRBV7-9 to TRBJ1-6, with TRBD1 matching 7 bases. V lost 5 bases to trimming and J lost 7 bases; unmatched junction nucleotides: 8. The germline V gene has CDR1 SEHNR and CDR2 FQNEAQ (reference sequence). The CDR3 length is 15 residues. CDR3 residues: CASSKLGQANSPLHF. The CDR3 coding sequence is TGTGCCAGCAGCAAACTCGGACAGGCCAATTCACCCCTCCACTTT.

This chain links TRBV7-2 with TRBJ1-2; D is unclear. V gave up 5 bases and J gave up 4 bases, with 17 bases separating them. The CDR3 spans 15 residues. Germline assignment: CDR1 SGHTA and CDR2 FQGNSA. CDR3 sequence reads: CASSPDLGRGYGYTF. The DNA of the CDR3 is TGTGCCAGCAGCCCGGACCTTGGACGGGGCTATGGCTACACCTTC.

This clonotype was seen only a few times. V and J are TRBV6-5 and TRBJ2-1; D is uncertain. V lost 3 bases and J 4 bases, leaving 25 bases between the germline ends. This CDR3 has 19 amino acids. Germline assignment: CDR1 MNHEY and CDR2 SVGAGI. CDR3 sequence: CASSYLLTQARTKYNEQFF. CDR3 coding DNA: TGTGCCAGCAGTTATTTACTGACTCAGGCTAGGACGAAGTACAATGAGCAGTTCTTC.

The chain links TRBV6-1 to TRBJ2-6; D is uncertain. Deletions cut 4 bases from V and 0 bases from J, with 7 bases between. The CDR3 is 15 amino acids. Per the germline V gene, CDR1 is MNHNS and CDR2 is SASEGT. CDR3 protein: CASSAHNSGANVLTF. CDR3 bases: TGTGCCAGCAGTGCCCACAACTCTGGGGCCAACGTCCTGACTTTC.

This clonotype was recorded many times. This chain joins TRBV27 and TRBJ2-3; D unclear. Between the trimmed V and J ends, which lost 0 bases and 3 bases, there was a span of 13 bases. CDR3 length: 16 amino acids. Germline assignment: CDR1 MNHEY and CDR2 SMNVEV (reference sequence). The CDR3, as DNA: TGTGCCAGCAGTTTATCTCCCCCCCCTCTTACAGATACGCAGTATTTT. This gives the protein CASSLSPPPLTDTQYF.

This clonotype has a handful of counts. J is TRBJ2-1 and V is TRBV5-1, with 8 bases fitting TRBD1. Germline loops: CDR1 SGHRS, CDR2 YFSETQ. The V segment lost 1 base and the J segment 11 bases; nucleotides outside the gene matches: 11. This CDR3 has 15 amino acids. The CDR3: CASSLFAGGGYKQFF. As DNA, the CDR3 is TGCGCCAGCAGCTTGTTCGCAGGGGGCGGGTATAAGCAGTTCTTC.

Only a few counts were recorded for this clonotype. The chain uses TRBV27 and TRBJ1-6, with unresolved D. V was clipped by 0 bases and J by 6 bases, with 9 bases between them. CDR1 MNHEY and CDR2 SMNVEV come from the germline V gene (reference sequence). The CDR3 length is 15 residues. The chain's CDR3 is CASSLSAASNSPLHF. The CDR3 bases are TGTGCCAGCAGTTTATCGGCAGCGTCTAATTCACCCCTCCACTTT.

This chain connects TRBV18 to TRBJ1-6; D remains ambiguous. V was cut by 5 bases and J by 3 bases, with 11 bases left in between. The CDR3 consists of 15 residues. Germline lookup yields CDR1 KGHSH and CDR2 LQKENI. The CDR3: CASSSSGDYNSPLHF. In DNA, the CDR3 is TGTGCCAGCTCATCTTCCGGGGACTATAATTCACCCCTCCACTTT.

In this sample, this clonotype turned up many times. This rearrangement joins TRBV20-1 to TRBJ2-1, with 9 positions matching TRBD2. This CDR3 contains 16 residues. Germline CDR1 is DFQATT and CDR2 is SNEGSKA (reference sequence). The V and J ends lost 3 bases and 3 bases, in that order; junction bases with no gene match: 9. CDR3 region: CSASNPGLANYNEQFF. The CDR3 coding sequence is TGCAGTGCTAGTAACCCGGGACTAGCCAACTACAATGAGCAGTTCTTC.

In this sample, this clonotype turned up once. At one end the junction does not follow the germline gene, possibly because of a read error. The CDR3 nucleotides are TGTGTCAGCAGTCCCACGGGCGGGACTAGCACAGATACGCAGTATTTT. It specifies CVSSPTGGTSTDTQYF. The chain links TRBV12-3 or TRBV12-4 to TRBJ2-3; tentative D call: TRBD2 (6 bases). This CDR3 has 16 residues.

This clonotype was observed a handful of times. The rearrangement joins TRBV19 to TRBJ1-5, with TRBD1 matching over 8 bases. The CDR3 sequence is 15 residues long. Germline CDR1 reads LNHDA; CDR2 reads SQIVND (reference sequence). V lost 2 bases and J lost 2; bases outside the gene matches: 2. Here the CDR3 DNA reads TGTGCCAGTAGTATAAACAGGGGGGGCAATCAGCCCCAGCATTTT. This translates into CASSINRGGNQPQHF.

The chain recombines TRBV19 with TRBJ2-2; D is unclear. The CDR3 is 13 residues long. Trimming shortened V by 3 bases and J by 5 bases, and 7 bases separated the two germline ends. Germline V gives CDR1 LNHDA, CDR2 SQIVND (reference sequence). CDR3 coding DNA: TGTGCCAGTAGTATGCAGGTGACCGGGGAGCTGTTTTTT. The encoded protein is CASSMQVTGELFF.